Given below is one TCR beta chain in context. The CDR3 contains 14 residues. Germline assignment: CDR1 LNHDA and CDR2 SQIVND (reference sequence). V gave up 3 bases and J gave up 7 bases, with 15 bases separating them. The sample's time point: newly diagnosed GD, antithyroid drugs for less than 3 months. Following extraction of RNA from PBMCs, that RNA was used to make the TCR library. Guidelines of the American Thyroid Association were used to diagnose Graves' disease. From each patient, nine milliliters of peripheral blood was drawn and collected into an EDTA anticoagulant tube. This sample was taken from a study of regulatory T cells in long-lasting Graves disease. Libraries of TCR beta came from iRepertoire HTBI primers plus Arm-PCR of CDR3 regions. TCRdb passed the multiplex PCR reads through MiXCR, listing each CDR3 protein once. There are under 450,000 distinct CDR3 sequences in the sample; around 15% occur only once, and about 19% lies in the top ten.

The sample also formed part of further work on T cells in Graves' hyperthyroidism and ophthalmopathy. That paper states: Initially, a first-round RT-PCR of the TCR CDR3 employed the HTBI primer set.

This chain joins TRBV19 and TRBJ1-1; D not resolved. The TCR sequence derives from a woman younger than 35 with Graves disease. The sample in question was peripheral blood mononuclear cells (PBMCs), obtained at new diagnosis, from a patient treated with antithyroid drugs. The CDR3 loop reads CASSITAAGYEAFF. The CDR3 DNA reads TGTGCCAGTAGTATTACGGCAGCGGGGTATGAAGCTTTCTTT.